This record concerns one T cell receptor beta chain sequence. What it binds is unknown. 60 Vbeta and 13 Jbeta primers were used in PCR. TCRdb's table, derived via immunoSEQ multiplex PCR, lists solely in-frame clones and lacks some. The sample consists of around 110,000 clones, 81% of them appearing once. V was pared by 5 bases and J by 10 bases, with 15 bases between. Germline CDR1 and CDR2: LNHDA and SQIVND (reference sequence). The CDR3 contains 14 residues. The data belong to a study of cytomegalovirus exposure and HLA in healthy donors. Study-wide results and limits: TCR beta V segments were, for the most part, productive about 87% or about 30% of the time in an earlier analysis. What was likely a sequencing artifact was a cluster of highly shared sequence variants. Later, an analysis showed that TCR beta chains associated with HLA were more clonally expanded than others that were equally common. As confirmed in vitro, a few CMV-associated chains were specific for CMV antigens.

This chain connects TRBV19 to TRBJ1-6; D uncertain. The clonotype was recovered from a woman younger than 45 in good health and CMV-seronegative. The source material was PBMCs. CDR3 in DNA: TGTGCCAGTAGTCCTCAGGAAGGGAGCTCACCCCTCCACTTT. This gives the protein CASSPQEGSSPLHF.